The 29 T cell receptor beta chains presented below share a single source sample, sequenced in a study of cytomegalovirus exposure and HLA in healthy donors. 13 Jbeta primers and 60 Vbeta primers were used for the PCR. The table came from immunoSEQ multiplex PCR; TCRdb's copy has only in-frame clones and leaves some out. The sample shows around 170,000 clones, around 78% of them seen only once. Input material: PBMCs. These receptors were collected from a man between 35 and 55 years old in good health and CMV-seronegative.

J is TRBJ2-1 and V is TRBV5-6, with unresolved D. Germline V lookup: CDR1 SGHDT, CDR2 YYEEEE. V lost 5 bases and J lost 6, with 18 bases in between. CDR3 length: 15 residues. Here the CDR3 reads CASSPPSRILNEQFF. Written as DNA, the CDR3 is TGTGCCAGCAGTCCCCCTAGTAGAATCCTCAATGAGCAGTTCTTC.

This chain uses TRBV5-1 with TRBJ2-6, with D unresolved. Trimming removed 7 bases at V and 4 bases at J, with 9 bases between. Germline lookup yields CDR1 SGHRS and CDR2 YFSETQ. The CDR3 runs to 13 residues. The CDR3 nucleotides are TGCGCCAGCCGCACTACCGGGGCCAACGTCCTGACTTTC. It is translated as CASRTTGANVLTF.

There are a few counts of this clone. V gene TRBV7-9 combines with J gene TRBJ1-4; D call uncertain. The germline V gene encodes CDR1 SEHNR and CDR2 FQNEAQ (reference sequence). V was cut by 5 bases and J by 12 bases, with 16 bases left in between. This CDR3 spans 13 amino acids. The CDR3, as DNA: TGTGCCAGCAGCAAGCCCCCGGGAAATGAACTGTTTTTT. Its translation is CASSKPPGNELFF.

The chain couples TRBV15 to TRBJ1-2; possibly TRBD1 for D (6 bases). Germline CDR1 is LNHNV and CDR2 is YYDKDF (reference sequence). Trimming shortened V by 0 bases and J by 8 bases, and 19 bases separated the two germline ends. The CDR3 runs to 16 residues. The CDR3 is CATSRDIPPRGKGYTF. CDR3 nucleotides: TGTGCCACCAGCAGAGATATCCCCCCCAGGGGCAAAGGCTACACCTTC.

As to this clone: A junction boundary mismatches the germline segment, possibly from a read error. The genes are TRBV5-1 and TRBJ2-2, with TRBD1 identical over 8 bases. This CDR3 contains 15 residues. In germline, CDR1 is SGHRS, CDR2 YFSETQ. Written as DNA, the CDR3 is TGCGCCAGCAGTTTGGACAGGGACCTCACCGGGGAGCTGTTTTTT. This encodes CASSLDRDLTGELFF.

The V and J genes are TRBV6-1 and TRBJ2-1; 8 nucleotides align to TRBD2. V gave up 11 bases and J gave up 7 bases; unmatched junction bases: 13. The CDR3 length is 14 residues. The V gene's germline CDR1 is MNHNS and CDR2 SASEGT. The CDR3 protein is CAGGGGLEENEQFF. The DNA for the CDR3 is TGTGCCGGAGGGGGGGGACTAGAGGAGAATGAGCAGTTCTTC.

This chain connects TRBV6-1 to TRBJ2-2; 7 bases are shared with TRBD1. The junction had 9 bases not matched to a gene; V was cut back by 6 bases and J by 5 bases. Germline CDR1 is MNHNS and CDR2 is SASEGT. This CDR3 spans 15 amino acids. The CDR3 loop reads CASSLTGVGTGELFF. CDR3 nucleotides: TGTGCCAGCAGCTTAACAGGGGTTGGGACCGGGGAGCTGTTTTTT.

The chain uses TRBV27 and TRBJ2-1; 13 bases align to TRBD2. The CDR3 is 19 amino acids. Germline values: CDR1 MNHEY, CDR2 SMNVEV (reference sequence). Germline trimming cut 8 bases from V and 5 bases from J; bases unmatched to any gene: 18. The CDR3 region has the DNA TGTGCCAGCCGCCGACAGGTCTTGATAGGACTAGCGGGAGACAATGAGCAGTTCTTC. It yields the protein CASRRQVLIGLAGDNEQFF.

This clone was observed a few times. The chain couples TRBV6-1 to TRBJ1-3; the D is unclear. Germline CDR1 reads MNHNS; CDR2 reads SASEGT. The CDR3 contains 13 residues. With 7 bases removed from V and 0 bases from J, the gap between germline ends came to 7 bases. For the CDR3, the DNA is TGTGCCAGCACAGTAAGCTCTGGAAACACCATATATTTT. It codes for CASTVSSGNTIYF.

The V call is TRBV14, the J call TRBJ2-3, with 14 positions matching TRBD2. This CDR3 has 16 amino acids. J lost 1 base, V lost 5 bases, and 2 bases had no gene match. Germline loops: CDR1 SGHDN, CDR2 FVKESK. Here the CDR3 reads CASSSGLAGGTDTQYF. Here the CDR3 DNA reads TGTGCCAGCAGCTCGGGACTAGCGGGAGGCACAGATACGCAGTATTTT.

In its sample, this clone was seen once. The chain combines TRBV9 with TRBJ2-3; D not resolved. Trimming removed 0 bases at V and 14 bases at J, with 4 bases between. Germline V gives CDR1 SGDLS, CDR2 YYNGEE. The CDR3 is 9 amino acids. The CDR3 loop reads CASSVVGYF. The CDR3 DNA sequence: TGTGCCAGCAGCGTAGTCGGGTATTTT. The whole variable domain, remainder taken from reference TRBV9 and TRBJ2-3, is DSGVTQTPKHLITATGQRVTLRCSPRSGDLSVYWYQQSLDQGLQFLIQYYNGEERAKGNILERFSAQQFPDLHSELNLSSLELGDSALYFCASSVVGYFGPGTRLTVL.

This clone has a handful of counts. This rearrangement joins TRBV4-2 to TRBJ1-2; D not resolved. Trimming took off 4 bases at V and 3 bases at J, with 6 bases between the two ends. Germline CDR1 reads LGHNA; CDR2 reads YNFKEQ. This CDR3 contains 12 residues. The CDR3 DNA is TGTGCCAGCAGCCTATCGGACTATGGCTACACCTTC. Translation gives CASSLSDYGYTF.

This chain connects TRBV5-5 to TRBJ1-1; TRBD1 agrees at 7 bases. V shed 1 base, J shed 5 bases, and the junction held 8 bases outside the gene matches. The CDR3 has 15 amino acids. Germline V gene data show CDR1 as SGHKS and CDR2 as YYEKEE (reference sequence). The CDR3 DNA follows: TGTGCCAGCAGCTTGTTAACATCAGGGGGGACTGAAGCTTTCTTT. This translates into CASSLLTSGGTEAFF.

The chain has TRBV6-5 and TRBJ2-2; D possibly corresponds to TRBD2 (5 bases). In germline, CDR1 is MNHEY, CDR2 SVGAGI. Between the trimmed V and J ends, which lost 4 bases and 6 bases, there was a span of 12 bases. This CDR3 spans 14 amino acids. CDR3 nucleotide sequence: TGTGCCAGCAGTTTACGTGTGGGAGCCGGGGAGCTGTTTTTT. Protein: CASSLRVGAGELFF.

The chain uses TRBV9 and TRBJ2-2, with TRBD1 as a possible D gene (5 bases). Germline lookup yields CDR1 SGDLS and CDR2 YYNGEE. V lost 0 bases and J lost 0, with 9 bases in between. The CDR3 has 16 residues. In DNA form, the CDR3 reads TGTGCCAGCAGCGTAGAGGGGTTCGCGAACACCGGGGAGCTGTTTTTT. Translation gives CASSVEGFANTGELFF.

The chain couples TRBV7-3 to TRBJ2-1, with D possibly being TRBD1 (6 bases). The germline CDR1 and CDR2 sequences are SGHTA and FQGTGA. V lost 2 bases, J lost 4 bases, and 12 bases lay in between. This CDR3 region has 15 residues. CDR3 DNA sequence: TGTGCCAGCAGCTTACTAGGACAGAAATACAATGAGCAGTTCTTC. It yields the protein CASSLLGQKYNEQFF. The full variable domain, its missing parts supplied by reference TRBV7-3 and TRBJ2-1, is GAGVSQTPSNKVTEKGKYVELRCDPISGHTALYWYRQSLGQGPEFLIYFQGTGAADDSGLPNDRFFAVRPEGSVSTLKIQRTERGDSAVYLCASSLLGQKYNEQFFGPGTRLTVL.

Comment on this clone: Distinct nucleotide sequences in the sample also encode this CDR3. V and J are TRBV5-1 and TRBJ1-1; D gene unclear. CDR1 SGHRS and CDR2 YFSETQ come from the germline V gene. The V end lost 0 bases, the J end lost 1 base, and 7 bases lay between the germline ends. The CDR3 covers 14 residues. CDR3 protein: CASSLELPNTEAFF. CDR3 coding DNA: TGCGCCAGCAGCTTGGAACTCCCGAACACTGAAGCTTTCTTT.

V and J are TRBV6-5 and TRBJ2-5; 7 bases agree with TRBD2. The CDR3 sequence is 14 residues long. CDR1 and CDR2 from the germline V gene are MNHEY and SVGAGI. The junction had 8 bases not matched to a gene; V was cut back by 5 bases and J by 5 bases. The CDR3 DNA reads TGTGCCAGCAGTCTCCAGACTAGCCGGGAGACCCAGTACTTC. Residues: CASSLQTSRETQYF.

V and J are TRBV6-1 and TRBJ2-7, with 7 positions matching TRBD2. Germline values: CDR1 MNHNS, CDR2 SASEGT. The trim removed 2 bases at V and 4 bases at J, leaving 5 bases unmatched. The CDR3 runs 14 residues. CDR3 protein: CASSEHGGGYEQYV. The CDR3 DNA reads as TGTGCCAGCAGTGAACACGGGGGAGGGTACGAGCAGTACGTC.

With regard to this clone: One junction end disagrees with the germline gene, perhaps due to a read error. The rearrangement links TRBV27 to TRBJ2-1; 11 nucleotides match TRBD1. Germline CDR1 is MNHEY and CDR2 is SMNVEV (reference sequence). The CDR3 totals 14 residues. This CDR3 reads CARSFPGQGAVQFF. CDR3 DNA sequence: TGTGCCCGCAGTTTCCCTGGACAGGGGGCTGTTCAGTTCTTC.

This clone is a singleton in its sample. The chain is built from TRBV19 and TRBJ2-5, with a weak D call TRBD1 (5 bases). The CDR3 runs 12 residues. Between the trimmed V and J ends, which lost 3 bases and 5 bases, there was a span of 7 bases. Germline V gene sequence: CDR1 LNHDA, CDR2 SQIVND (reference sequence). In DNA form, the CDR3 reads TGTGCCAGTAGTATGAAGGGGGAGACCCAGTACTTC. This sequence encodes CASSMKGETQYF.

The rearrangement uses TRBV29-1 and TRBJ2-5, with TRBD1 matching over 8 bases. V shed 7 bases and J 4 bases; nucleotides not matched to a gene: 5. The CDR3 sequence is 12 residues long. Per the germline V gene, CDR1 is SQVTM and CDR2 is ANQGSEA. CDR3 bases: TGCAGCGGCCGACAGGGGAGAGAGACCCAGTACTTC. This encodes CSGRQGRETQYF.

This chain joins TRBV9 and TRBJ1-2; 8 bases map to TRBD1. The trim removed 0 bases at V and 3 bases at J, leaving 13 bases unmatched. The CDR3 runs to 18 residues. Germline CDR1 SGDLS, CDR2 YYNGEE. CDR3 DNA sequence: TGTGCCAGCAGCGTAGCTACCAGGGCAGGGGGCGCGGACTATGGCTACACCTTC. Its protein product is CASSVATRAGGADYGYTF.

As DNA, the CDR3 is TGTGCCGGCGAGGGCCTCCGGGGGGCCAACGTCCTGACTTTC. Residues: CAGEGLRGANVLTF. The rearrangement uses TRBV2 and TRBJ2-6; D perhaps matches TRBD2 (5 bases). V was clipped by 11 bases and J by 4 bases, with 15 bases between them. CDR1 is SNHLY, CDR2 FYNNEI, per germline. The CDR3 covers 14 residues.

This clone has just a few counts. The chain recombines TRBV9 with TRBJ2-3, with TRBD1 matching over 8 bases. The CDR3 loop spans 17 amino acids. The J segment lost 6 bases and the V segment lost 0 bases, leaving 12 bases of the junction unmatched. Germline values: CDR1 SGDLS, CDR2 YYNGEE. CDR3 bases: TGTGCCAGCAGCGTAGGCCCCACAGGGGGTGACGAGGATACGCAGTATTTT. Translated: CASSVGPTGGDEDTQYF.

This chain joins TRBV5-4 and TRBJ2-1, with 11 positions matching TRBD2. Germline V gene lookup returns CDR1 SGHNT and CDR2 YYREEE (reference sequence). This CDR3 is 16 amino acids long. V was pared by 1 base and J by 6 bases, with 6 bases of the junction left unmatched. The CDR3: CASSLYGSGRANEQFF. In DNA form, the CDR3 reads TGTGCCAGCAGCTTGTATGGTAGCGGGAGGGCCAATGAGCAGTTCTTC.

The chain links TRBV7-3 to TRBJ2-2; 7 bases line up with TRBD2. CDR3 length: 19 amino acids. The germline CDR1 and CDR2 sequences are SGHTA and FQGTGA. After removal of 5 bases from V and 4 bases from J, the junction contained 19 bases not matched to a gene. CDR3 sequence reads: CASSLVPSGGGPGTGELFF. Written as DNA, the CDR3 is TGTGCCAGCAGCCTAGTCCCCTCCGGGGGAGGGCCGGGCACCGGGGAGCTGTTTTTT.

This rearrangement joins TRBV19 to TRBJ2-7; 8 bases map to TRBD2. The CDR3 is 15 residues long. V lost 5 bases, J lost 5 bases, and 11 bases stayed unmatched. The germline V gene encodes CDR1 LNHDA and CDR2 SQIVND (reference sequence). The CDR3 nucleotides read TGTGCCAGTAGTTCAGCGGGAGCCCCCGGGGACGAGCAGTACGTC. Its translation is CASSSAGAPGDEQYV.

The chain carries TRBV5-5 and TRBJ2-3, with 14 bases lining up with TRBD2. CDR3 length: 16 residues. The trim removed 2 bases at V and 4 bases at J, leaving 3 bases unmatched. The germline V gene has CDR1 SGHKS and CDR2 YYEKEE (reference sequence). As DNA, the CDR3 is TGTGCCAGCAGCTTCGGACTAGCGGGAGGTTCAGATACGCAGTATTTT. This translates into CASSFGLAGGSDTQYF.